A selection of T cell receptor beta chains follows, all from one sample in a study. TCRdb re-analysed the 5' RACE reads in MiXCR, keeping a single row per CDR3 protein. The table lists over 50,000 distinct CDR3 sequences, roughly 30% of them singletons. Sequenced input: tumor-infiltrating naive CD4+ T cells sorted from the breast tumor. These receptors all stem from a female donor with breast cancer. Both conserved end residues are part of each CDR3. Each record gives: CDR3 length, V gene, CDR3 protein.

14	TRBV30	CAWSRRGSNEKLFF
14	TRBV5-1	CASSFASFRETQYF
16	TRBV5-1	CASGLGISPSADKQYF
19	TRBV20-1	CSARGGQGKESGAPYEQYF
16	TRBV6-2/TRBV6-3	CASSFGQVISNQPQHF
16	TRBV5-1	CASSPGREGSSEKLFF
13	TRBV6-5	CATQRGGFQTQYF
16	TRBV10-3	CAITQGASGSTDTQYF
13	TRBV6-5	CASSSRGISGYTF
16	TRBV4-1	CASSQDRSGAQDTQYF
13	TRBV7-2	CASSLYRANTIYF
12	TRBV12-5	CASARGTETQYF
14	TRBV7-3	CASSSLGGANGYTF
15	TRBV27	CASSLTGGAPGELFF
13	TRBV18	CASSPASTDTQYF
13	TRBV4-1	CASSRTVQSEQYF
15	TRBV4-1	CASSLPGLGTDTQYF
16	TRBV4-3	CASSQGLGPPGNTIYF
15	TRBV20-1	CSARAVDRGPDTQYF
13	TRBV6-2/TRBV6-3	CASGPAGTPTEFF
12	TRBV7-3	CASGDTSYGYTF
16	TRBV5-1	CASSSTTGISTGELFF
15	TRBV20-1	CSARRLGWDGYEQYF
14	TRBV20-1	CSARFPVNTGELFF
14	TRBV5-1	CASSLQAGTDTQYF
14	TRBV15	CATSRGQGNTEAFF
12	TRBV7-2	CASSFSFAEQFF
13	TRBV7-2	CASSLRYGSPLHF
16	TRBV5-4	CASTIGGRTSTDTQYF
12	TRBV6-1	CASLEQAIEAFF
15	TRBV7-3	CASSATASGANVLTF
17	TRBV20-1	CSARFRRRAGDNSPLHF
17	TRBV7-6	CASSLQSLGTVGNTIYF
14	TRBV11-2	CASSLGQGNYGYTF
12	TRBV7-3	CASSTDRRELFF
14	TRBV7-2	CTSSKPHSNQPQHF
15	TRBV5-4	CASSLMDGGNEKLFF
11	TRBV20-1	CSARGSTEAFF
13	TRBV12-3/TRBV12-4	CASSLADSYEQYF
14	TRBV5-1	CASSLVGEAYEQYF
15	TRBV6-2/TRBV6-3	CASSPGGQGRNEQFF
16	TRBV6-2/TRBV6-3	CASRDFDGTYQETQYF
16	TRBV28	CASSGTGGASHNEQFF
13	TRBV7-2	CASSKGGNTEAFF
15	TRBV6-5	CASSSTAGVFETQYF